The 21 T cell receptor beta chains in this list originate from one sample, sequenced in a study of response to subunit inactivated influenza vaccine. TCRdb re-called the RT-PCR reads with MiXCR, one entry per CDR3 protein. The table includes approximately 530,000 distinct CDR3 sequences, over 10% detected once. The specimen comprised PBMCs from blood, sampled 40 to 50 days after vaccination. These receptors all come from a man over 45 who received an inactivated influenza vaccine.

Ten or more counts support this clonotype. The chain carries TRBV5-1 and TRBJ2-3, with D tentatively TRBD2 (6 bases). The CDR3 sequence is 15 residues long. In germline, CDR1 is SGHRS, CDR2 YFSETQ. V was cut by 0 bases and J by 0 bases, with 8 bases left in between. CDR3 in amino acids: CASSLEGTSTDTQYF. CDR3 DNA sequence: TGCGCCAGCAGCTTGGAGGGGACTAGCACAGATACGCAGTATTTT.

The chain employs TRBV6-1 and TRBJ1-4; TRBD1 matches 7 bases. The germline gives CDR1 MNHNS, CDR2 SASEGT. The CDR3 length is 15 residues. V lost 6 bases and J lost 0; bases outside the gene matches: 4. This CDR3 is CASRPTGATNEKLFF. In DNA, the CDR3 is TGTGCCAGCAGACCCACAGGGGCAACTAATGAAAAACTGTTTTTT.

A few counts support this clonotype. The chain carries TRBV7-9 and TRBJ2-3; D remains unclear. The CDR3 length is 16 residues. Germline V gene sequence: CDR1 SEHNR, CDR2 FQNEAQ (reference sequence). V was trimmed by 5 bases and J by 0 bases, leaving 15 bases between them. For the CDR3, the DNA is TGTGCCAGCAGCCCCCTGTTCCCTCGTAGCACAGATACGCAGTATTTT. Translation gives CASSPLFPRSTDTQYF. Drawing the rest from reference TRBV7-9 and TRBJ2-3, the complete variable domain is DTGVSQNPRHKITKRGQNVTFRCDPISEHNRLYWYRQTLGQGPEFLTYFQNEAQLEKSRLLSDRFSAERPKGSFSTLEIQRTEQGDSAMYLCASSPLFPRSTDTQYFGPGTRLTVL.

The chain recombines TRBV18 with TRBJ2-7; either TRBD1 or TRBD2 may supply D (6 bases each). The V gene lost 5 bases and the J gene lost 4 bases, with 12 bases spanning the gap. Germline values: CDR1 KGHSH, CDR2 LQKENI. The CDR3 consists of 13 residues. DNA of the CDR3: TGTGCCAGCTCATCTAAAGGGGGGTACGAGCAGTACTTC. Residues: CASSSKGGYEQYF.

CDR3 nucleotides: TGTGCCAGCAGTTTATTCCTCCCGGGTCAGTACACAGATACGCAGTATTTT. It yields the protein CASSLFLPGQYTDTQYF. This chain joins TRBV12-3 or TRBV12-4 and TRBJ2-3; D is undetermined. The V end lost 2 bases, the J end lost 2 bases, and 17 bases lay between the germline ends. CDR3 length: 17 amino acids.

CDR3 region: CASSQDSTQGHNEQFF. The CDR3 region has the DNA TGCGCCAGCAGCCAAGATTCCACACAGGGTCACAATGAGCAGTTCTTC. This chain uses TRBV4-3 with TRBJ2-1; tentative D call: TRBD1 (6 bases). V dropped 0 bases and J dropped 5 bases, with 14 bases sitting between them. The germline V gene has CDR1 LGHNA and CDR2 YSLEER. The CDR3 extends over 16 amino acids.

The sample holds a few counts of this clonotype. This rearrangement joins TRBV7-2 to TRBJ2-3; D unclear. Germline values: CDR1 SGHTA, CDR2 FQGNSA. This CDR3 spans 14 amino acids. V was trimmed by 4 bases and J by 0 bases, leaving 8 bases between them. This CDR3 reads CASSYIYSTDTQYF. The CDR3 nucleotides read TGTGCCAGCAGCTATATCTACAGCACAGATACGCAGTATTTT. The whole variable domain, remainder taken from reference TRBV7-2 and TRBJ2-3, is GAGVSQSPSNKVTEKGKDVELRCDPISGHTALYWYRQSLGQGLEFLIYFQGNSAPDKSGLPSDRFSAERTGGSVSTLTIQRTQQEDSAVYLCASSYIYSTDTQYFGPGTRLTVL.

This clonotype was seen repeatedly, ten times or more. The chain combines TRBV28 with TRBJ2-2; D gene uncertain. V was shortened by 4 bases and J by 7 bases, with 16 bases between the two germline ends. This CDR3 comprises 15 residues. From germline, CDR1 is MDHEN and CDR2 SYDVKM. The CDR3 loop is CASSSAVSRLGELFF. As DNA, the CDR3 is TGTGCCAGCAGTTCCGCAGTAAGCAGACTCGGGGAGCTGTTTTTT.

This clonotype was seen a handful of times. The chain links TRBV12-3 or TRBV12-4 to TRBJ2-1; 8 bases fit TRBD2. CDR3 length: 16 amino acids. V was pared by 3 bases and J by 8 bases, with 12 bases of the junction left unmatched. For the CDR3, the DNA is TGTGCCAGCAGTTTCCGCCCTGGGACTAGTCGTTATGAGCAGTTCTTC. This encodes CASSFRPGTSRYEQFF.

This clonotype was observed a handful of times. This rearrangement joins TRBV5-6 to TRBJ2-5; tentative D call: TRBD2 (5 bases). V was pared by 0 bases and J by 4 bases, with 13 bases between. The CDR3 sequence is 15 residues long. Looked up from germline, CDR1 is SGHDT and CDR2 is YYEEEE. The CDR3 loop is CASSLVTLVSETQYF. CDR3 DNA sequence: TGTGCCAGCAGCTTGGTTACACTAGTATCAGAGACCCAGTACTTC.

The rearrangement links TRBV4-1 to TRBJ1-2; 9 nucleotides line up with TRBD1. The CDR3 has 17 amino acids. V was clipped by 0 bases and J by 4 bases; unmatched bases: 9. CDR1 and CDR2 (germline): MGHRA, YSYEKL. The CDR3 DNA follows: TGCGCCAGCAGCCAAGATGGGAACAGGGGGCGCGGCTATGGCTACACCTTC. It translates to CASSQDGNRGRGYGYTF.

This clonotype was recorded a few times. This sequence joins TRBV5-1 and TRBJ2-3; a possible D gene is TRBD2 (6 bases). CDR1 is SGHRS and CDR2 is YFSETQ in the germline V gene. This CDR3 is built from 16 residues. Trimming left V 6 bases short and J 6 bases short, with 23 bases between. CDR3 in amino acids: CASTRRGARAQDTQYF. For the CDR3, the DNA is TGCGCCAGCACCAGGAGGGGTGCTAGAGCACAGGATACGCAGTATTTT.

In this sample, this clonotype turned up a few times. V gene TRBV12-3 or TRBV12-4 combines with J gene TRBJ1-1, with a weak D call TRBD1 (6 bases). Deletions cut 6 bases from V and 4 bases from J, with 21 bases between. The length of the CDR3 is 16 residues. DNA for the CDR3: TGTGCCAGCAGCCTCGGACCCAGGGGTTCCGCCACTGAAGCTTTCTTT. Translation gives CASSLGPRGSATEAFF.

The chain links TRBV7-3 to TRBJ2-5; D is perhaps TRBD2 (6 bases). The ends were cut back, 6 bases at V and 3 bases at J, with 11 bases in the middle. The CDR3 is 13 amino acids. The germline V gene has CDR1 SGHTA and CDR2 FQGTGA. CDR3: CASSVAVKETQYF. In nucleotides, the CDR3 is TGTGCCAGCAGTGTAGCGGTAAAAGAGACCCAGTACTTC.

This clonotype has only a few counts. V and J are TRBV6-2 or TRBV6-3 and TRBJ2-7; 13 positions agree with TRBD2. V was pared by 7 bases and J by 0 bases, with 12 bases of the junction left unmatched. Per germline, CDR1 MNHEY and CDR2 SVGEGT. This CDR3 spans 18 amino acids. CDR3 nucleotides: TGTGCCAGCACCCAGACGATTTGGACTAGCGGGAGCTCCTACGAGCAGTACTTC. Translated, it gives CASTQTIWTSGSSYEQYF.

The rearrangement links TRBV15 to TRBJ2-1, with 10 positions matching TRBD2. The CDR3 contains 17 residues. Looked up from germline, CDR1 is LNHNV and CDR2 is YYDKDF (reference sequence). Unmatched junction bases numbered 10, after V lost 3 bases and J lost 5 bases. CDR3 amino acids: CATSSFQREGRDNEQFF. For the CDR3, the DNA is TGTGCCACCAGCAGTTTCCAGCGGGAGGGCCGTGACAATGAGCAGTTCTTC.

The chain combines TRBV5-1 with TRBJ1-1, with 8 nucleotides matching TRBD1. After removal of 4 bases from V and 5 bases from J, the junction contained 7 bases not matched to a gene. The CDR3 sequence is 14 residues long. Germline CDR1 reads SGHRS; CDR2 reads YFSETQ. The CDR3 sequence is CASSPGQGLTEAFF. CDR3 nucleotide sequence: TGCGCCAGCAGCCCCGGACAGGGATTGACTGAAGCTTTCTTT.

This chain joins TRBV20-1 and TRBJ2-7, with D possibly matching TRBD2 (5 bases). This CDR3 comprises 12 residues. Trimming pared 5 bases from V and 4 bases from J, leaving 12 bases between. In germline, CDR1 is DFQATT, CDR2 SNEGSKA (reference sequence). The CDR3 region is CSAARTSYEQYF. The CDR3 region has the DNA TGCAGTGCTGCCCGGACTTCTTACGAGCAGTACTTC.

CDR3 nucleotide sequence: TGTGCCACCAGAAGGGGGAATGAGCAGTTCTTC. It encodes CATRRGNEQFF. The rearrangement links TRBV24-1 to TRBJ2-1, with D perhaps TRBD1 (6 bases). The V and J ends lost 7 bases and 7 bases respectively, with 7 bases between them. The length of the CDR3 is 11 residues. CDR1 and CDR2 from the germline V gene are KGHDR and SFDVKD.

CDR3 coding DNA: TGTGCCAGCAGTTTATGGACTAGCGGCACCGGGGAGCTGTTTTTT. This gives the protein CASSLWTSGTGELFF. J is TRBJ2-2 and V is TRBV12-3 or TRBV12-4; 10 nucleotides agree with TRBD2. CDR3 size: 15 residues. With V trimmed by 2 bases and J by 4 bases, 1 base remained unmatched.

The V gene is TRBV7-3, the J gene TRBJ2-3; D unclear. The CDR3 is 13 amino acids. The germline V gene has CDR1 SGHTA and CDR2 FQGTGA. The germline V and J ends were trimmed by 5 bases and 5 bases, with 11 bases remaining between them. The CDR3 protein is CASSLSLKDTQYF. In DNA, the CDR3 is TGTGCCAGCAGCCTGTCCCTGAAAGATACGCAGTATTTT. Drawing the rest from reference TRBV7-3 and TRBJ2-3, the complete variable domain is GAGVSQTPSNKVTEKGKYVELRCDPISGHTALYWYRQSLGQGPEFLIYFQGTGAADDSGLPNDRFFAVRPEGSVSTLKIQRTERGDSAVYLCASSLSLKDTQYFGPGTRLTVL.